This TCR beta chain was observed in a study of blood T cell repertoires in COVID-19. Study-wide background: Acute-phase and convalescent COVID-19 samples originated in the United States, Italy and Spain.

Only in-frame clones appear in the TCRdb table, and some are missing; sequencing was by immunoSEQ multiplex PCR. Here the sample spans around 260,000 clones, more than 80% being singletons. Germline V CDR1 and CDR2: SGDLS, YYNGEE. The V end was cut by 4 bases, the J end by 3 bases, with 10 bases between. CDR3 length equals 13 residues. The chain employs TRBV9 and TRBJ1-1; possibly TRBD1 for D (6 bases). Input material: peripheral blood. This sequence originates from a woman aged 25-40 years with active or convalescent COVID-19. The CDR3 spells CASSTGPDTEAFF. CDR3 DNA: TGTGCCAGCAGCACAGGGCCCGACACTGAAGCTTTCTTT.